This TCR beta chain is from a study of T cell repertoires in cytomegalovirus infection. The wider study: Indications of both CMV infection and matching HLA type were provided by public TCR beta signatures. Points from the study as a whole: The ex vivo response showed dominance by HLA-C-restricted CMV-specific TCR beta clonotypes.

TCRdb analysed the reads with MiXCR anew, one entry per CDR3 protein. Of some 250,000 distinct CDR3 sequences detected, 8% to 9.5% appear once; the ten largest clones hold around 15%. In its sample, this clonotype was seen many times. What it binds is not known. V was trimmed by 0 bases and J by 7 bases, leaving 9 bases between them. The CDR3 consists of 12 residues. Germline V gene sequence: CDR1 GTSNPN, CDR2 SVGIG (reference sequence). The sequence was collected from a human donor in good health (CMV status not recorded). Some clones in this sample may be carry-over from other donors' samples. Sequencing was carried out using PBMCs. The rearrangement links TRBV30 to TRBJ1-1; D perhaps matches TRBD1 (5 bases). CDR3 protein: CAWSVLGREAFF. The CDR3 DNA reads as TGTGCCTGGAGTGTACTGGGGCGTGAAGCTTTCTTT.